The source of this T cell receptor (beta chain) is a study of blood T cell repertoires in COVID-19. Original handling: Nucleated cell number was recorded as an estimate derived from reference gene primer amplification. Profiling relied on immunoSEQ multiplex PCR, and the TCRdb table lists in-frame clones only, not all of them. V, J and clone size were drawn from that table, and D and trimming were deduced from the DNA. Of 200,000 or so clones listed, about 83% are singletons. From germline, CDR1 is SGHVS and CDR2 FNYEAQ. V lost 0 bases to trimming and J lost 9 bases, with 21 bases between them. CDR3 length: 16 amino acids.

V is TRBV7-6 and J is TRBJ2-7; maybe TRBD2 (7 bases). This TCR was recovered from a woman aged 70-85 years with active or convalescent COVID-19. Sequencing used peripheral blood. CDR3 coding DNA: TGTGCCAGCAGCTTAGCGGCGGGAGAGGGGGTTCAATGGCAGTACTTC. It encodes CASSLAAGEGVQWQYF.